Listed here is a single T cell receptor (beta chain). These data are taken from a study of T-cell memory formation after mild COVID-19. The CDR3 length is 12 residues. In germline, CDR1 is SGHNT, CDR2 YYREEE (reference sequence). Between the trimmed V and J ends, which lost 4 bases and 3 bases, there was a span of 7 bases. From the 5' RACE reads, TCRdb called clonotypes with MiXCR, one entry per CDR3 protein. This sample has a few hundred thousand distinct CDR3 sequences, with approximately 19% found just once. The specimen sequenced was PBMCs or a T cell subset sorted from them (not recorded which). V and J are TRBV5-4 and TRBJ2-5; D is undetermined. The sequence was obtained from a man younger than 30 who had mild COVID-19 (a few samples of this study predate the infection). Cell type and time point are not known. CDR3 amino acids: CASSALEETQYF. The CDR3, as DNA: TGTGCCAGCAGCGCTCTTGAAGAGACCCAGTACTTC.